These 10 T cell receptor beta chains share one sample of origin, sequenced in a study of T-cell reconstitution after alpha-beta-depleted transplantation in children. Library preparation (for TCRbeta) was performed with unique molecular identifiers. One entry per CDR3 protein, called by TCRdb with MiXCR from the PCR reads. The sample contains 200,000 to 300,000 distinct CDR3 sequences, roughly 7.7% of which appear only once. The sample here was PBMCs, mostly from graft donor cells, taken 180 days after TCRalphabeta/CD19-depleted stem cell transplant. These TCRs come from a male patient between 10 and 17 years old who had a stem cell transplant for acute lymphoblastic leukemia, so the T cells may come from the graft donor.

The V call is TRBV10-3, the J call TRBJ1-1, with 7 nucleotides matching TRBD1. J was trimmed by 4 bases and V by 0 bases; bases with no gene match: 2. Germline CDR1 ENHRY, CDR2 SYGVKD. CDR3 size: 14 residues. CDR3 nucleotide sequence: TGTGCCATCAGTGAGTCGGCAGGGGGCACTGAAGCTTTCTTT. Residues: CAISESAGGTEAFF.

There are many counts of this clonotype. This chain joins TRBV4-1 and TRBJ1-1, with TRBD1 matching 7 bases. V shed 3 bases, J shed 0 bases, and the junction held 7 bases outside the gene matches. Per germline, CDR1 MGHRA and CDR2 YSYEKL. The CDR3 runs to 16 residues. CDR3 DNA sequence: TGCGCCAGCAGCCAGGTGACAGGGACTATGAACACTGAAGCTTTCTTT. Translated, it gives CASSQVTGTMNTEAFF.

This clonotype has ten or more counts. This rearrangement joins TRBV7-3 to TRBJ2-3; 10 nucleotides line up with TRBD2. Germline CDR1 and CDR2: SGHTA and FQGTGA. The CDR3 consists of 16 residues. The V and J ends lost 6 bases and 5 bases, in that order; junction bases with no gene match: 11. The DNA of the CDR3 is TGTGCCAGCAGTCCCATAGCGGGGGGCGGGAGAGATACGCAGTATTTT. This encodes CASSPIAGGGRDTQYF.

This clonotype was found many times. This chain links TRBV29-1 with TRBJ2-7; 7 bases line up with TRBD1. Germline V gene sequence: CDR1 SQVTM, CDR2 ANQGSEA. V gave up 6 bases and J gave up 6 bases; unmatched junction bases: 5. CDR3 length equals 11 residues. The DNA for the CDR3 is TGCAGCGTAATACAGGGGCCCGAGCAGTACTTC. It codes for CSVIQGPEQYF.

This clonotype was recorded at least ten times. This chain joins TRBV18 and TRBJ2-1; 7 bases are a match to TRBD2. The CDR3 runs 15 residues. Unmatched junction bases numbered 3, after V lost 0 bases and J lost 4 bases. CDR1 is KGHSH and CDR2 is LQKENI in the germline V gene. Here the CDR3 DNA reads TGTGCCAGCTCACCACCGGGGGGGGTTTACAATGAGCAGTTCTTC. This sequence encodes CASSPPGGVYNEQFF. Full variable domain (missing parts from reference TRBV18 and TRBJ2-1): NAGVMQNPRHLVRRRGQEARLRCSPMKGHSHVYWYRQLPEEGLKFMVYLQKENIIDESGMPKERFSAEFPKEGPSILRIQQVVRGDSAAYFCASSPPGGVYNEQFFGPGTRLTVL.

This clonotype was observed a handful of times. V and J are TRBV6-6 and TRBJ2-3; D ambiguous. There are 11 residues in the CDR3. CDR1 and CDR2 from the germline V gene are MNHNY and SVGAGI (reference sequence). Trimming removed 5 bases from V and 6 bases from J, with 6 bases in between. CDR3 in DNA: TGTGCCAGCAGTCCCTGGGATACGCAGTATTTT. Its translation: CASSPWDTQYF.

This clonotype appeared many times. The CDR3 DNA reads TGTGCCAGCAGGGGACAGGGTCCAGTACAGCCCCAGCATTTT. Amino acids: CASRGQGPVQPQHF. The chain employs TRBV5-5 and TRBJ1-5; the match to TRBD1 covers 9 bases. After removal of 5 bases from V and 7 bases from J, the junction contained 7 bases not matched to a gene. This CDR3 spans 14 amino acids. Germline CDR1 is SGHKS and CDR2 is YYEKEE (reference sequence).

This clonotype appeared many times. V gene TRBV5-1 combines with J gene TRBJ1-1; possible D gene TRBD1, 6 bases. The CDR3 consists of 13 residues. Trimming removed 0 bases from V and 10 bases from J, with 13 bases in between. CDR1 is SGHRS and CDR2 is YFSETQ in the germline V gene. CDR3: CASSLGDNVGAFF. DNA of the CDR3: TGCGCCAGCAGCTTGGGGGACAACGTAGGAGCTTTCTTT.

This clonotype was counted at least ten times. V usage is TRBV12-3 or TRBV12-4 and J usage is TRBJ2-5, with D perhaps assigned TRBD1 or TRBD2 (5 bases each). The CDR3 has 12 residues. V was shortened by 6 bases and J by 3 bases, with 8 bases between the two germline ends. CDR3 nucleotides: TGTGCCAGCAGACTAGGGGAAGAGACCCAGTACTTC. Its translation is CASRLGEETQYF.

There are many counts of this clonotype. The CDR3 reads CASSEAVRGTTDTQYF. The CDR3 bases are TGTGCCAGCAGTGAAGCGGTGCGGGGAACCACAGATACGCAGTATTTT. The V and J genes are TRBV2 and TRBJ2-3, with D possibly TRBD2 on 6 matching bases. V lost 0 bases to trimming and J lost 2 bases, with 12 bases between them. The CDR3 covers 16 residues. CDR1 is SNHLY, CDR2 FYNNEI, per germline.